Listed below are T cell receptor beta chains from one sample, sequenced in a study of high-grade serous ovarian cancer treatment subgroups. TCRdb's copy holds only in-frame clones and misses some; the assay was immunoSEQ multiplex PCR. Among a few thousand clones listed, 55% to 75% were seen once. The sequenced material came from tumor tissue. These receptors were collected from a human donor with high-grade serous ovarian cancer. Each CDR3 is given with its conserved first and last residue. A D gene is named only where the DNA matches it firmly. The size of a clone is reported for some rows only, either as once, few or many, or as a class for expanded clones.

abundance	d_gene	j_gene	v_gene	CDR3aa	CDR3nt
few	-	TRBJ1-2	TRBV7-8	CASSLSHSNYGYTF	TGTGCCAGCAGCTTATCCCACTCGAACTATGGCTACACCTTC
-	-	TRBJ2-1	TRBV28	CASSLRGRDSNEQFF	TGTGCCAGCAGTTTACGGGGGCGCGATAGCAATGAGCAGTTCTTC
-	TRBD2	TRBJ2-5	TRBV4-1	CASRSDSGSFRETQYF	TGCGCCAGCAGATCCGATAGCGGGAGCTTCCGAGAGACCCAGTACTTC
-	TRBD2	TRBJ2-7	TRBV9	CASSASGRASGEQYF	TGTGCCAGCAGCGCAAGCGGGAGGGCCTCCGGTGAGCAGTACTTC
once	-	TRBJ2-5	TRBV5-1	CASSVLGGQSSETQYF	TGCGCCAGCAGCGTTCTCGGGGGGCAGAGCAGTGAGACCCAGTACTTC
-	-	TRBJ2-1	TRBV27	CASSPGAGPSSYNEQFF	TGTGCCAGCAGCCCTGGTGCGGGGCCCAGCTCCTACAATGAGCAGTTCTTC
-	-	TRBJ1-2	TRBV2	CASSDRADGYTF	TGTGCCAGCAGTGACAGGGCGGACGGCTACACCTTC
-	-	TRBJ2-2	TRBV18	CASSRGANTGELFF	TGTGCCAGCTCACGGGGGGCGAACACCGGGGAGCTGTTTTTT
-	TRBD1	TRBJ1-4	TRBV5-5	CASSLGTGGNEKLFF	TGTGCCAGCAGCTTGGGGACAGGGGGAAATGAAAAACTGTTTTTT
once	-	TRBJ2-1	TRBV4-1	CASSSLGSRYNEQFF	TGCGCCAGCAGCAGCCTCGGGTCCAGATACAATGAGCAGTTCTTC
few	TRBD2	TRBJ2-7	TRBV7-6	CASSLSGVRASGRAHEQYF	TGTGCCAGCAGCTTATCCGGGGTGAGGGCTAGCGGGAGGGCCCACGAGCAGTACTTC
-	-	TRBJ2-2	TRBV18	CASSASNTGELFF	TGTGCCAGCTCCGCATCAAACACCGGGGAGCTGTTTTTT
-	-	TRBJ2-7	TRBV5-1	CASSLGRTNPYEQYF	TGCGCCAGCAGCTTGGGACGGACCAACCCCTACGAGCAGTACTTC
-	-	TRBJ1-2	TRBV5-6	CASSLPGVEGGYTF	TGTGCCAGCAGCTTACCGGGGGTGGAGGGTGGCTACACCTTC
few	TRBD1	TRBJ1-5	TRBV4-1	CASRLGTGGNQPQHF	TGCGCCAGCAGACTCGGGACAGGGGGTAATCAGCCCCAGCATTTT
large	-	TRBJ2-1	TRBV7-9	CASSLGTPMFREQFF	TGTGCCAGCAGCCTCGGGACTCCTATGTTTCGTGAGCAGTTCTTC
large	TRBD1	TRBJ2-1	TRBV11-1	CASSAGQGLFEQFF	TGTGCCAGCAGCGCGGGACAGGGGTTGTTTGAGCAGTTCTTC
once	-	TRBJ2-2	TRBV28	CASRIRGHTGELFF	TGTGCCAGCAGGATCAGGGGCCACACCGGGGAGCTGTTTTTT
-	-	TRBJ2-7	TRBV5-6	CASSSVDKAYEQYF	TGTGCCAGCAGCTCAGTCGACAAGGCCTACGAGCAGTACTTC
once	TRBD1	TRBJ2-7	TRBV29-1	CSVRNRGHYEQYF	TGCAGCGTTCGAAACAGGGGGCACTACGAGCAGTACTTC
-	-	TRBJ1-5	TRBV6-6	CASSSSAYQPQHF	TGTGCCAGCAGTTCGTCAGCTTATCAGCCCCAGCATTTT
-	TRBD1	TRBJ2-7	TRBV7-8	CASSSFAGQVDEQYF	TGTGCCAGCAGCTCGTTTGCCGGACAGGTCGACGAGCAGTACTTC
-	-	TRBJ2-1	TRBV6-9	CASDTSGNYNEQFF	TGTGCCAGCGACACGAGCGGTAATTACAATGAGCAGTTCTTC
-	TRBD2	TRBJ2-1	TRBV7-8	CASSPRGLADNEQFF	TGTGCCAGCAGCCCTAGAGGCCTAGCGGACAATGAGCAGTTCTTC
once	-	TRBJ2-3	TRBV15	CATSRDLGSPDTQYF	TGTGCCACCAGCAGAGATCTAGGGTCCCCAGATACGCAGTATTTT
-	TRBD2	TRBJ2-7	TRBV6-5	CASSGPSGRKYEQYF	TGTGCCAGCAGCGGTCCTAGCGGGAGGAAATACGAGCAGTACTTC
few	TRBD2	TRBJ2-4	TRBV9	CASSPGLAGDKNIQYF	TGTGCCAGCAGCCCGGGACTAGCGGGAGACAAAAACATTCAGTACTTC
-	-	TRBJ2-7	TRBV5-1	CASSLEGLWGEQYF	TGTGCCAGCAGCTTGGAAGGACTCTGGGGCGAGCAGTACTTC
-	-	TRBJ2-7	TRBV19	CASRRDPGEQYF	TGTGCCAGCCGACGGGACCCTGGGGAGCAGTACTTC
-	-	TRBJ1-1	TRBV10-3	CAISESIGVDTEAFF	TGTGCCATCAGTGAGTCGATTGGGGTGGACACTGAAGCTTTCTTT
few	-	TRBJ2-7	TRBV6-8	CASSCTLRHEQYF	TGTGCCAGCAGTTGCACCCTCCGTCACGAGCAGTACTTC
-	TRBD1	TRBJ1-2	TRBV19	CASSIADRGDYGYTF	TGTGCCAGTAGTATTGCGGACAGGGGGGACTATGGCTACACCTTC
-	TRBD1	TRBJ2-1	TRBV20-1	CSARYDRAPFF	TGCAGTGCTAGATACGACAGGGCGCCGTTCTTC
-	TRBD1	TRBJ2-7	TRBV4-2	CASSQEGKGASEQYF	TGTGCCAGCAGCCAAGAAGGGAAGGGGGCCAGCGAGCAGTACTTC
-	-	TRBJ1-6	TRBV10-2	CASRDSSYNSPLHF	TGCGCCAGCAGGGACAGCTCCTATAATTCACCCCTCCACTTT
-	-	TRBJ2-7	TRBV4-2	CASSQRDAYEQYF	TGTGCCAGCAGCCAGCGGGACGCCTACGAGCAGTACTTC
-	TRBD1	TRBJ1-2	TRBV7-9	CASRFGTADGYTF	TGTGCCAGCAGGTTCGGGACAGCGGATGGCTACACCTTC
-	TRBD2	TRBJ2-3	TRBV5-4	CASSLRLAGDTQYF	TGTGCCAGCAGCTTGAGACTAGCTGGCGATACGCAGTATTTT
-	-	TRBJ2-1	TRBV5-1	CASTKTITQGRNEQFF	TGCGCCAGCACCAAAACAATTACACAGGGTCGGAATGAGCAGTTCTTC
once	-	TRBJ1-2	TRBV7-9	CASSLGDYTF	TGTGCCAGCAGCTTAGGGGACTACACCTTC
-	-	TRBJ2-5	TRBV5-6	CASREGGWIETQYF	TGTGCCAGCAGGGAGGGGGGTTGGATAGAGACCCAGTACTTC
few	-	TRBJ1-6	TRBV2	CASSEETSANSPLHF	TGTGCCAGCAGTGAAGAGACAAGTGCTAATTCACCCCTCCACTTT
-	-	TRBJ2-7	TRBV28	CASSPGVGFEQYF	TGTGCCAGCAGTCCTGGAGTAGGGTTCGAGCAGTACTTC
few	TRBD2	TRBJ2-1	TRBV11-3	CASSLDGAGEAYNEQFF	TGTGCCAGCAGCTTAGATGGAGCGGGAGAGGCCTACAATGAGCAGTTCTTC
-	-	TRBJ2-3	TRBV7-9	CASSPPTSFYTQYF	TGTGCCAGCAGCCCCCCTACTAGTTTTTATACGCAGTATTTT
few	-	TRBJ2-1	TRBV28	CASSRGESSYNEQFF	TGTGCCAGCAGCCGGGGAGAGAGCTCCTACAATGAGCAGTTCTTC
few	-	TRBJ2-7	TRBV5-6	CASSAGLDSSYEQYF	TGTGCCAGCAGCGCCGGACTGGACAGCTCCTACGAGCAGTACTTC
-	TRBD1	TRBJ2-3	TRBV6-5	CASRGQGHSTDTQYF	TGTGCCAGCAGGGGACAGGGCCATTCGACAGATACGCAGTATTTT
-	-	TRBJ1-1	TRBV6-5	CAISEGRRAFF	TGTGCCATCAGTGAGGGCAGAAGGGCTTTCTTT
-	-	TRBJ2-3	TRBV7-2	CASSYGAADTQYF	TGTGCCAGCAGCTACGGAGCTGCAGATACGCAGTATTTT
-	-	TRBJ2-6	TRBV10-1	CASSEGLIAQSRANVLTF	TGCGCCAGCAGTGAGGGTTTAATCGCACAAAGTCGGGCCAACGTCCTGACTTTC
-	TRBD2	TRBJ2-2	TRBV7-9	CASSARLAGDGELFF	TGTGCCAGCAGCGCCCGACTAGCGGGAGATGGGGAGCTGTTTTTT
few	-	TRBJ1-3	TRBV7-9	CASSLSDMAYF	TGTGCCAGCAGCTTATCAGACATGGCCTATTTT
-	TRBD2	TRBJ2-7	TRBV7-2	CASSLSAGTSGGNYEQYF	TGTGCCAGCAGCTTGTCTGCCGGGACTAGCGGAGGAAATTACGAGCAGTACTTC